This TCR beta chain is drawn from a study of Graves' ophthalmopathy and Graves' hyperthyroidism. This clonotype came up a few times. For repertoire sequencing, the TCR beta CDR3 regions were amplified from RNA transcripts. HTBI-primed RT-PCR formed the first round, and a multiplex PCR formed the second. In TCRdb, the multiplex PCR reads were re-called with MiXCR into one record per CDR3 protein. This table has more than 300,000 distinct CDR3 sequences, roughly a sixth appearing once. Patients with other autoimmune diseases, uncontrolled infections, pregnancy or lactation were excluded. V was clipped by 1 base and J by 5 bases; unmatched bases: 13. The CDR3 has 17 residues. Germline V gives CDR1 SNHLY, CDR2 FYNNEI.

Sequenced input: peripheral blood. The chain recombines TRBV2 with TRBJ1-1; TRBD1 aligns across 7 bases. The origin of this receptor is an adult woman with stable Graves' hyperthyroidism. The CDR3 loop is CASSEGAGRGRQTEAFF. DNA of the CDR3: TGTGCCAGCAGTGAAGGGGCGGGGAGGGGGCGACAGACTGAAGCTTTCTTT. The full variable domain, its missing parts supplied by reference TRBV2 and TRBJ1-1, is EPEVTQTPSHQVTQMGQEVILRCVPISNHLYFYWYRQILGQKVEFLVSFYNNEISEKSEIFDDQFSVERPDGSNFTLKIRSTKLEDSAMYFCASSEGAGRGRQTEAFFGQGTRLTVV.